A single T cell receptor beta chain is shown here with its context. Its antigen is unidentified. A read error may be the cause here, since a much bigger clone is one base away. Germline V gives CDR1 SQVTM, CDR2 ANQGSEA. CDR3 length: 13 amino acids. Trimming took 7 bases from V and 2 from J, leaving 9 bases between them. The sample belongs to a study of blood T cells in healthy people across ages. Study in general: Capture via template switching afforded approximately one barcoded beta molecule per two T cells. Findings and limits, study-wide: While age rose, TCR beta diversity per million T cells dropped in a roughly linear way. It was the long-lived donors that had more naive CD4+ cells and higher diversity than aged donors.

Then a second PCR, running roughly 6 to 11 cycles, was carried out with a sample-barcoded 5' primer and a J-beta primer mix. Each CDR3 protein is one row after TCRdb ran MiXCR on the 5' RACE reads. The sample records 910,000 or so distinct CDR3 sequences, just over 50% being singletons. Sequencing used blood. The chain couples TRBV29-1 to TRBJ2-6; TRBD2 is a possible D gene (5 bases). This clonotype was obtained from a woman aged 55-69 years in good health. Here the CDR3 reads CSAGLPGANVLTF. Here the CDR3 DNA reads TGCAGCGCCGGACTGCCTGGGGCCAACGTCCTGACTTTC.